This entry is about one T cell receptor beta chain. Its antigen remains unknown. The record originates from a study of shared clonotypes between healthy human individuals. Study-level points and caveats: Richness estimates generally favored naive over memory subsets.

This CDR3 has 14 amino acids. V lost 4 bases to trimming and J lost 4 bases, with 13 bases between them. Germline lookup yields CDR1 SGHRS and CDR2 YFSETQ. CD45RO negativity and positive selection for CCR7 defined naive CD8 cells, a population that excluded terminally differentiated effector memory CD45RA+ cells. Sequencing used immunoSEQ multiplex PCR; TCRdb keeps in-frame clones, though not all of them. Of about 2.1 million clones in the sample, around 93% were seen once. The sequence derives from a man aged 18 to 30 in good health. Some clones in this sample may be carry-over from other donors' samples. The chain has TRBV5-1 and TRBJ2-3, with D possibly being TRBD1 or TRBD2 (5 bases each). The material sequenced was naive CD8+ T cells from PBMCs. The DNA for the CDR3 is TGCGCCAGCAGCGGGGACCGCGACTCAGATACGCAGTATTTT. Translated, it gives CASSGDRDSDTQYF.